These 10 T cell receptor beta chains were all obtained from the same sample, sequenced in a study of molecular identifiers for immune sequencing clone quantification. TCRdb analysed the PCR reads with MiXCR anew, one entry per CDR3 protein. Of some 320,000 distinct CDR3 sequences listed, roughly 23% were seen once; the top ten hold 0.81%. The source material was naive CD8+ T cells from blood, with Jurkat cell RNA spiked in. Subset described: FACS-sorted CD8+CD4-CCR7+CD45RA+ naive T cells. All receptors derive from a human donor in good health. Some libraries in this study had Jurkat cell RNA spiked in.

The table lists this clonotype with a count of one. The rearrangement links TRBV2 to TRBJ1-4; 8 bases map to TRBD1. This CDR3 comprises 15 residues. Germline V gene data show CDR1 as SNHLY and CDR2 as FYNNEI. The V segment lost 7 bases and the J segment 5 bases; nucleotides outside the gene matches: 9. CDR3 nucleotide sequence: TGTGCCAGCAATACCGACAGGGGCCTGAATGAAAAACTGTTTTTT. Its protein is CASNTDRGLNEKLFF. The whole variable domain, remainder taken from reference TRBV2 and TRBJ1-4, is EPEVTQTPSHQVTQMGQEVILRCVPISNHLYFYWYRQILGQKVEFLVSFYNNEISEKSEIFDDQFSVERPDGSNFTLKIRSTKLEDSAMYFCASNTDRGLNEKLFFGSGTQLSVL.

Points on this clonotype: This may arise from a read error, as a much more abundant clone is one base away. The chain employs TRBV28 and TRBJ2-3, with TRBD1 as a possible D gene (6 bases). In germline, CDR1 is MDHEN, CDR2 SYDVKM. The CDR3 has 16 residues. The DNA for the CDR3 is TGTGCCAGCAGACCGGGACAAAATTATCGGAGAGATACGGAGTATTTT. Its protein product is CASRPGQNYRRDTEYF.

Concerning this clonotype itself: Being one base from a much bigger clone, this may be a read error. This chain uses TRBV28 with TRBJ1-2; TRBD1 is a possible D gene (5 bases). This CDR3 comprises 11 residues. From germline, CDR1 is MDHEN and CDR2 SYDVKM. The CDR3 DNA sequence: TGTGCCAGCCACGGGGGATTTGGCCACACCTTC. It translates to CASHGGFGHTF.

About this clonotype itself: A much more abundant neighbour one base away suggests this may be a read error. The CDR3: CASSQRTVPHEQYF. CDR3 coding DNA: TGTGCCAGCAGCCAGAGGACAGTTCCCCACGAGCAGTACTTC. This rearrangement joins TRBV14 to TRBJ2-7; D is perhaps TRBD1 (6 bases). The CDR3 consists of 14 residues. V was shortened by 3 bases and J by 5 bases, with 14 bases between the two germline ends. CDR1 is SGHDN, CDR2 FVKESK, per germline.

Regarding this clonotype: Germline and junction disagree at one end, which may indicate a read error. The chain employs TRBV7-9 and TRBJ1-3, with 7 positions matching TRBD1. The CDR3 covers 15 residues. Germline V gives CDR1 SEHNR, CDR2 FQNEAQ (reference sequence). CDR3 nucleotides: TGTGCCAGCAGCATGACAGGGAGCTCTGGAAACACCATATGTTTT. This translates into CASSMTGSSGNTICF.

This clonotype is a singleton in its sample. It may be a read error: a sequence one base away is much more abundant. The V gene is TRBV27, the J gene TRBJ2-2; 8 bases are a match to TRBD2. The V gene end was trimmed by 1 base and the J gene end by 4 bases; junction bases not matched to a gene: 11. Looked up from germline, CDR1 is MNHEY and CDR2 is SMNVEV (reference sequence). This CDR3 is 18 amino acids long. The chain's CDR3 is CASSLLVAGMIGTGELFF. In nucleotides, the CDR3 is TGTGCCAGCAGTTTATTGGTAGCGGGGATGATCGGCACCGGGGAGCTGTTTTTT.

This chain joins TRBV27 and TRBJ1-6, with D tentatively TRBD1 (5 bases). The CDR3 extends over 16 amino acids. Trimming stripped 7 bases from V and 8 bases from J, with 21 bases between. Germline V gives CDR1 MNHEY, CDR2 SMNVEV (reference sequence). This chain's CDR3 is CASTPTVSRTYSPLHF. The CDR3 region has the DNA TGTGCCAGCACCCCAACCGTGTCAAGGACATATTCACCCCTCCACTTT.

The sample holds many counts of this clonotype. The genes are TRBV7-8 and TRBJ2-1; D perhaps matches TRBD2 (6 bases). V was cut by 4 bases and J by 10 bases, with 14 bases left in between. The germline V gene encodes CDR1 SGHVS and CDR2 FQNEAQ. There are 13 residues in the CDR3. The CDR3 DNA reads as TGTGCCAGCAGCTCCGGACTATCCGGCGAGCAGTTCTTC. Translated, it gives CASSSGLSGEQFF.

This clonotype was counted many times. The genes are TRBV4-3 and TRBJ2-5; tentatively, D is TRBD2 (6 bases). There are 16 residues in the CDR3. CDR1 is LGHNA, CDR2 YSLEER, per germline. The ends were cut back, 0 bases at V and 2 bases at J, with 13 bases in the middle. The CDR3 is CASSQEASAIQETQYF. The CDR3 DNA reads TGCGCCAGCAGCCAAGAGGCTAGCGCAATACAAGAGACCCAGTACTTC.

Details on this clonotype: A much larger clone differs by one base, so this may be a read error. The chain links TRBV20-1 to TRBJ2-1; tentatively, D is TRBD1 (5 bases). The CDR3 consists of 13 residues. The germline CDR1 and CDR2 sequences are DFQATT and SNEGSKA (reference sequence). Here the CDR3 DNA reads TGCAGTGCTAGAAAACCGACAGACAATGAGCGGTTCTTC. Translating gives CSARKPTDNERFF.